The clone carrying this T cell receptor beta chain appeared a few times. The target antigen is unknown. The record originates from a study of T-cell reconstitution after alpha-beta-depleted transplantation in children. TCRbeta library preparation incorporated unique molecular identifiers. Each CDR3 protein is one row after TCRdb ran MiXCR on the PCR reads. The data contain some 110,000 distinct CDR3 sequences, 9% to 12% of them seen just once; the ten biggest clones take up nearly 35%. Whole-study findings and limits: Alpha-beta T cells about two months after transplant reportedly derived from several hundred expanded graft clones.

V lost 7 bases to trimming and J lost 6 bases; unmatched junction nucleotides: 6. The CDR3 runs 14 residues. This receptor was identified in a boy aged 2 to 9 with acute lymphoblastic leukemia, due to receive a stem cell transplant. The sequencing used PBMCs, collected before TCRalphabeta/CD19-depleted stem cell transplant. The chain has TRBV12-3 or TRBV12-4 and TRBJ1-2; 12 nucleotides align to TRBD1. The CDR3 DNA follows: TGTGCCAGCACCCCGGGACAGGGGGCTGATGGCTACACCTTC. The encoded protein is CASTPGQGADGYTF.